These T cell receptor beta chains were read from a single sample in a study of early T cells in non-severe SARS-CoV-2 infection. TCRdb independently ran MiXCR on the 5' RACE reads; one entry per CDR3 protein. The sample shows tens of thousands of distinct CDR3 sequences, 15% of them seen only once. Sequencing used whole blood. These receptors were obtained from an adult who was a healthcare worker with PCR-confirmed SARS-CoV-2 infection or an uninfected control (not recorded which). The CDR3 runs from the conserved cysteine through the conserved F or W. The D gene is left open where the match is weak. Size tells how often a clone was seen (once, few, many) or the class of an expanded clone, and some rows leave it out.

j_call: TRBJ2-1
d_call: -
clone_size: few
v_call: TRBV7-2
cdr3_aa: CASSLVGDPATYEQFF
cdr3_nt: TGTGCCAGCAGCTTAGTTGGAGACCCCGCGACGTATGAGCAGTTCTTC

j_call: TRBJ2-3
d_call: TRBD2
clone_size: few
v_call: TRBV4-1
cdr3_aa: CASSRLGAGGTVGTDTQYF
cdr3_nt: TGCGCCAGCAGCCGATTGGGAGCGGGAGGAACGGTAGGCACAGATACGCAGTATTTT

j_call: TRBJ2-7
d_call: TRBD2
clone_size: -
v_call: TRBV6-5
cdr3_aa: CASSSSVGLAGSYEQYF
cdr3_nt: TGTGCCAGCAGCTCCTCCGTGGGACTAGCGGGCTCCTACGAGCAGTACTTC

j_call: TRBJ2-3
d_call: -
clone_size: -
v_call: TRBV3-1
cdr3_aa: CASSRGMGGQTFTDTQYF
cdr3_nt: TGTGCCAGCAGCCGGGGGATGGGGGGACAGACCTTCACAGATACGCAGTATTTT

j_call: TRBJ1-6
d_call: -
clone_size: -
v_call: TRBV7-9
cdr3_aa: CASSPVKGTASSPLHF
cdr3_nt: TGTGCCAGCAGCCCAGTAAAGGGGACGGCGAGTTCACCCCTCCACTTT

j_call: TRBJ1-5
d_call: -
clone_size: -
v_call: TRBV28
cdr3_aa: CASSFLDSHNQPQHF
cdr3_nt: TGTGCCAGCAGCTTTTTAGACAGCCACAATCAGCCCCAGCATTTT

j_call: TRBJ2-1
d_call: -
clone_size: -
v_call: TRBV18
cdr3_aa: CASSLSVVHEQFF
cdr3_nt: TGTGCCAGCTCACTTTCCGTCGTGCATGAGCAGTTCTTC

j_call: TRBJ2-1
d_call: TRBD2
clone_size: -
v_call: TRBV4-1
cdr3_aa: CASSQGPSGIYNEQFF
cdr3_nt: TGCGCCAGCAGCCAAGGCCCTAGCGGGATTTACAATGAGCAGTTCTTC

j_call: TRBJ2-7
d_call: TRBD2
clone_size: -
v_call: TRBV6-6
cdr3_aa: CASSSPGLGPYEQYF
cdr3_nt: TGTGCCAGCAGTTCCCCAGGACTAGGTCCCTACGAGCAGTACTTC

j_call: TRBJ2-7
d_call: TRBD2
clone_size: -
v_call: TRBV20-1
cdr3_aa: CSARALAGVTWINEQYF
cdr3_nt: TGCAGTGCTAGAGCTCTAGCGGGAGTTACGTGGATTAACGAGCAGTACTTC

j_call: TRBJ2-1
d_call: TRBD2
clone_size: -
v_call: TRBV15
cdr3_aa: CATSILGLANNEQFF
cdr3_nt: TGTGCCACCAGCATCCTGGGACTAGCGAACAATGAGCAGTTCTTC

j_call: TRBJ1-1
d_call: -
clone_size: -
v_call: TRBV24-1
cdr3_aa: CATSEDTHEAFF
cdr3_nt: TGTGCCACCAGTGAAGACACACATGAAGCTTTCTTT

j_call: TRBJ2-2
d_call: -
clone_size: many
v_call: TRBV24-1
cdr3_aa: CATSDWRTGELFF
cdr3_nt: TGTGCCACCAGTGATTGGAGAACCGGGGAGCTGTTTTTT

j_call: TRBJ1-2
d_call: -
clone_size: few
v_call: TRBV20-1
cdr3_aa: CSAKQGDYGYTF
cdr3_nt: TGCAGTGCTAAACAGGGAGACTATGGCTACACCTTC

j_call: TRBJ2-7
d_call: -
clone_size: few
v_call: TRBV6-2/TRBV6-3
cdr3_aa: CASREDTHYEQYF
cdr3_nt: TGTGCCAGCAGGGAGGACACCCACTACGAGCAGTACTTC

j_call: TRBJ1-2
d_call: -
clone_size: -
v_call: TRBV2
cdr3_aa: CASTWSVKGYYGYTF
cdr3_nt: TGTGCCAGCACCTGGTCGGTCAAGGGTTACTATGGCTACACCTTC

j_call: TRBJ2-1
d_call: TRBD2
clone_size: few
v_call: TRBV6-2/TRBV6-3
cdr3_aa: CASSYRTSGSRYNEQFF
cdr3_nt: TGTGCCAGCAGTTACAGGACTAGCGGGAGTCGATACAATGAGCAGTTCTTC

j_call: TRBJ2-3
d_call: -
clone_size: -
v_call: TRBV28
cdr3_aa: CASSPFDTQYF
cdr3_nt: TGTGCCAGCAGCCCATTCGATACGCAGTATTTT

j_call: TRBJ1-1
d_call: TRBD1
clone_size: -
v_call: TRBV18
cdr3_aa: CASSPSRDRGTEAFF
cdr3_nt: TGTGCCAGCTCACCATCCCGGGACAGGGGTACTGAAGCTTTCTTT

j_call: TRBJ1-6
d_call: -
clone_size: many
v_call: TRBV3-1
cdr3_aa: CASSQGSTPLHF
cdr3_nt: TGTGCCAGCAGCCAGGGGTCCACACCCCTCCACTTT

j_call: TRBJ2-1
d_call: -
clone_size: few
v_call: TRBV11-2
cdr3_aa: CASTPYNEQFF
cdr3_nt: TGTGCCAGCACCCCTTACAATGAGCAGTTCTTC

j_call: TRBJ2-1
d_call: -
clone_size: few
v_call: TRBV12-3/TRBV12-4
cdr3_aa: CASSRGPSGYNEQFF
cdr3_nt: TGTGCCAGCAGCAGGGGGCCTAGCGGTTACAATGAGCAGTTCTTC

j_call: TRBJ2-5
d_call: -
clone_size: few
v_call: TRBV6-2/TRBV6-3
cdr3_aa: CASSYPTQETQYF
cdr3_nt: TGTGCCAGCAGTTACCCGACACAAGAGACCCAGTACTTC

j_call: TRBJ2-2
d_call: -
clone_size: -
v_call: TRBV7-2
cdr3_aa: CASSFRVARELFF
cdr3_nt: TGTGCCAGCAGCTTTCGTGTAGCCCGGGAGCTGTTTTTT

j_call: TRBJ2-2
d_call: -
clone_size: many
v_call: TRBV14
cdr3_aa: CASSQDVTGELFF
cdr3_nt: TGTGCCAGCAGCCAAGACGTCACCGGGGAGCTGTTTTTT

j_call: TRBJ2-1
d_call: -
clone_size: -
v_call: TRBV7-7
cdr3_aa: CASSPLEGTYNEQFF
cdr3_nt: TGTGCCAGCAGCCCCTTAGAGGGCACTTACAATGAGCAGTTCTTC

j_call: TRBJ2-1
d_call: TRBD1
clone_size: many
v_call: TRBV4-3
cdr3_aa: CASSLDRDLYNEQFF
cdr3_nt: TGCGCCAGCAGCCTGGACAGGGATCTCTACAATGAGCAGTTCTTC

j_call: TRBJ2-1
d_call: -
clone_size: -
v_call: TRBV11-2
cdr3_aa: CASSLERATYNEQFF
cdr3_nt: TGTGCCAGCAGCTTAGAACGGGCGACCTACAATGAGCAGTTCTTC

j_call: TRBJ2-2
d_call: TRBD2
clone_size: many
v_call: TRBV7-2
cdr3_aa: CASSLFGLASTGELFF
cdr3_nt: TGTGCCAGCAGCTTATTTGGACTAGCGAGCACCGGGGAGCTGTTTTTT

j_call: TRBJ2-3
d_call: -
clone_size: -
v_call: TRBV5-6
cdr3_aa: CASSFGTYGGDTQYF
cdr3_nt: TGTGCCAGCAGCTTCGGAACTTATGGGGGAGATACGCAGTATTTT

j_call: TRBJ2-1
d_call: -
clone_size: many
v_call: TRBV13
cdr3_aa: CASSLRRAKQFF
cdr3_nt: TGTGCCAGCAGCTTAAGGCGGGCGAAGCAGTTCTTC

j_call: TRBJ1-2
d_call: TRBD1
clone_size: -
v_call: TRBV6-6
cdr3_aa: CASSYLLTGGPNYGYTF
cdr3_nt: TGTGCCAGCAGTTACTTACTCACAGGGGGCCCTAACTATGGCTACACCTTC

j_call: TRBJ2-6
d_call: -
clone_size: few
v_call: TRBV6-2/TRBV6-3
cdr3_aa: CASSFSLDMISGANVLTF
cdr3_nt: TGTGCCAGCAGTTTCAGCTTAGACATGATATCTGGGGCCAACGTCCTGACTTTC

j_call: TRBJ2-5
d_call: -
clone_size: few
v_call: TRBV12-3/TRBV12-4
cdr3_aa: CASSFTKRTQYF
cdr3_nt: TGTGCCAGCAGTTTCACGAAGAGGACCCAGTACTTC

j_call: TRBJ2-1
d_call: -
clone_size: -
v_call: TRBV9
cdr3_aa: CASSPRLESSYNEQFF
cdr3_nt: TGTGCCAGCAGCCCAAGACTGGAGAGCTCCTACAATGAGCAGTTCTTC

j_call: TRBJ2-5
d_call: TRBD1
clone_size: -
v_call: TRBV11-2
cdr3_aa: CASSRNPGQLQETQYF
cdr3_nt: TGTGCCAGCAGCCGGAATCCGGGACAGCTCCAAGAGACCCAGTACTTC

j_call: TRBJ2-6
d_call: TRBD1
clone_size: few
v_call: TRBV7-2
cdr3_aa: CASSISGTGVFGANVLTF
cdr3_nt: TGTGCCAGCAGCATAAGCGGGACAGGGGTCTTTGGGGCCAACGTCCTGACTTTC

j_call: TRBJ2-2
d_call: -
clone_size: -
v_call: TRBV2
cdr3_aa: CATDDGPGELFF
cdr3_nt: TGTGCCACCGACGACGGCCCCGGGGAGCTGTTTTTT

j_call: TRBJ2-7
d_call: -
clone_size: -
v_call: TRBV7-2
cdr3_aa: CASSLSWVPADSSYEQYF
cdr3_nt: TGTGCCAGCAGCTTAAGTTGGGTTCCAGCGGACTCCTCCTACGAGCAGTACTTC

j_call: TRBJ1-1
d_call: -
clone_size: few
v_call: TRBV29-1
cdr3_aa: CSAIGNTEAFF
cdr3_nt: TGCAGCGCTATAGGGAACACTGAAGCTTTCTTT

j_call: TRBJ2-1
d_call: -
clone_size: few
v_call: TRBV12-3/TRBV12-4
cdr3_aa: CASSSWREQFF
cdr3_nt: TGTGCCAGCAGTTCATGGCGGGAGCAGTTCTTC

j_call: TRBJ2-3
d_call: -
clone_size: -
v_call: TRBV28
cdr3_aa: CASSSHGAVGTNTQYF
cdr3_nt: TGTGCCAGCAGCTCGCACGGGGCGGTGGGGACCAATACGCAGTATTTT

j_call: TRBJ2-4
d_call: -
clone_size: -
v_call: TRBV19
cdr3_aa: CASSPQDLDIQYF
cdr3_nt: TGTGCCAGTAGCCCCCAGGACCTTGACATTCAGTACTTC

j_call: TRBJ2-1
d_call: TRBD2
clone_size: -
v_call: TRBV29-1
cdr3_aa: CSAPTSGDHYNEQFF
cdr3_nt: TGCAGCGCCCCGACTAGCGGGGACCACTACAATGAGCAGTTCTTC

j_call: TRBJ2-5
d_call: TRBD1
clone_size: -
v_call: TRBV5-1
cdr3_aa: CASSLQGYQETQYF
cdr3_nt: TGCGCCAGCAGCCTACAGGGGTACCAAGAGACCCAGTACTTC

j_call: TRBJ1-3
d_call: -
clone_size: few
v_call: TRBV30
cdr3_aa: CAWSVGTSSGNTIYF
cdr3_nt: TGTGCCTGGAGTGTCGGCACGAGCTCTGGAAACACCATATATTTT

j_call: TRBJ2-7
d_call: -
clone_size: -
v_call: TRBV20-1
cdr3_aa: CSARIGAADYEQYF
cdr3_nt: TGCAGTGCTAGAATCGGAGCGGCCGACTACGAGCAGTACTTC

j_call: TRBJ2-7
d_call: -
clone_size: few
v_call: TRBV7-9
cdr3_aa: CASSPIAYREGDYEQYF
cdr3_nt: TGTGCCAGCAGCCCTATCGCGTACAGGGAAGGAGACTACGAGCAGTACTTC

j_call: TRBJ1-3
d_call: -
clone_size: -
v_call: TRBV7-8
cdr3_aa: CASSPGAGPIDTIYF
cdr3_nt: TGTGCCAGCAGCCCCGGGGCAGGGCCCATAGACACCATATATTTT

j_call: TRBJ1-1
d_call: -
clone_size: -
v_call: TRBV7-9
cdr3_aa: CASSLFGGEAFF
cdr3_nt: TGTGCCAGCAGCTTATTCGGCGGTGAAGCTTTCTTT

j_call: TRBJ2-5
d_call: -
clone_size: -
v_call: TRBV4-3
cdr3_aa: CASSQDQGETQYF
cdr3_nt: TGCGCCAGCAGCCAAGATCAGGGTGAGACCCAGTACTTC

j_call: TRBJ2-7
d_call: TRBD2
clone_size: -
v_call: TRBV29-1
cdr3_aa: CSVSIGGEGYEQYF
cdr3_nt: TGCAGCGTCTCGATCGGAGGGGAGGGCTACGAGCAGTACTTC

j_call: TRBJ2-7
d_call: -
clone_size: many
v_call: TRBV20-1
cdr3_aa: CSAPSGVTSYEQYF
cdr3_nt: TGCAGTGCTCCCTCCGGGGTTACGTCCTACGAGCAGTACTTC

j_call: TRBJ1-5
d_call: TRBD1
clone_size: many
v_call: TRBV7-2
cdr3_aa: CASSSQGGSHQPQHF
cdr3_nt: TGTGCCAGCAGCTCCCAAGGGGGCTCGCATCAGCCCCAGCATTTT

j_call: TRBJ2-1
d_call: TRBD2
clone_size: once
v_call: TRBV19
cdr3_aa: CASSIEASGYNEQFF
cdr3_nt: TGTGCCAGTAGTATAGAAGCTAGCGGCTACAATGAGCAGTTCTTC